Listed below are T cell receptor beta chains from one sample, sequenced in a study of blood T cells in healthy people across ages. TCRdb ran MiXCR on the 5' RACE reads and lists one entry per CDR3 protein. Of approximately 690,000 distinct CDR3 sequences in the sample, 58% are singletons; the top ten hold more than 35%. The material sequenced was blood. The receptors here all came from a man in his fifties or sixties in good health. Each CDR3 is given with its conserved first and last residue. D genes are given only for firm matches. Only part of the rows carry a size: once, few, many, or a class if the clone is expanded.

abundance,d_gene,j_gene,v_gene,CDR3nt,CDR3aa
few,-,TRBJ1-2,TRBV2,TGTGCCAGCAGTGAGCAGGGTACGGACTATGGCTACACCTTC,CASSEQGTDYGYTF
-,-,TRBJ2-5,TRBV11-2,TGTGCCAGCAGCCACAAGGGGGGCGGGGGCTCCGACAATGAGCAGTACTTC,CASSHKGGGGSDNEQYF
few,-,TRBJ1-2,TRBV29-1,TGCAGCGTTGACACCGAGGCGAACTATGGCTACACCTTC,CSVDTEANYGYTF
-,TRBD1,TRBJ2-7,TRBV27,TGTGCCAGCAGTTTATGGGGACAGGGTGACTCCTACGAGCAGTACTTC,CASSLWGQGDSYEQYF
few,-,TRBJ2-7,TRBV9,TGTGCCAGCAGCGTAGAGGGGGGCCTCTCCCACTACGAGCAGTACTTC,CASSVEGGLSHYEQYF
-,TRBD1,TRBJ2-5,TRBV14,TGTGCCAGCAGCCACCGGGACAGGAGCAGGTTAGAGACCCAGTACTTC,CASSHRDRSRLETQYF
few,-,TRBJ2-3,TRBV5-1,TGCGCCAGCAGCTTGGGCGGGTCCCCCTTCACAGATACGCAGTATTTT,CASSLGGSPFTDTQYF
once,TRBD1,TRBJ1-2,TRBV4-1,TGCGCCAGCAGCCAAGGGGACAGGATTAACTATGGCTACACCTTC,CASSQGDRINYGYTF
-,TRBD1,TRBJ2-5,TRBV10-2,TGCGCCAGCAGTGCTGGCAGGGGGACACAAGAGACCCAGTACTTC,CASSAGRGTQETQYF
-,-,TRBJ2-2,TRBV3-1,TGTGCCAGCAGCCTTCCGACTAGGACGAACACCGGGGAGCTGTTTTTT,CASSLPTRTNTGELFF
-,TRBD1,TRBJ1-5,TRBV5-1,TGCGCCAGCAGCTTGGGGGACAGGCCCAATCAGCCCCAGCATTTT,CASSLGDRPNQPQHF
-,-,TRBJ2-3,TRBV4-1,TGCGCCAGCAGCCAAGGTGGGACCTCGCAAGATACGCAGTATTTT,CASSQGGTSQDTQYF
-,TRBD1,TRBJ2-4,TRBV5-1,TGCGCCAGCAGCTCCGGGACAGGGTCGGGAGAGCAGTACTTC,CASSSGTGSGEQYF
-,-,TRBJ2-6,TRBV3-1,TGTGCCAACAGCCAATTGGACAGCTCTGGGGCCAACGTCCTGACTTTC,CANSQLDSSGANVLTF
-,-,TRBJ1-2,TRBV5-1,TGCGCCAGCAGCGCAGAAAAAAATGCCTACGGCTACACCTTC,CASSAEKNAYGYTF
-,-,TRBJ1-1,TRBV20-1,TGCAGGCCCCCGGGCCCTGGTACGGACACTGAAGCTTTCTTT,CRPPGPGTDTEAFF
few,TRBD1,TRBJ1-2,TRBV28,TGTGCCAGCAGTCCTGGACAGGGGGATGGCTACACCTTC,CASSPGQGDGYTF
-,-,TRBJ2-7,TRBV20-1,TGCAGTGCTAGTTCTGGGTTTGGCGAGCAGTACTTC,CSASSGFGEQYF
many,TRBD2,TRBJ2-3,TRBV5-1,TGCGCCAGCAGCTTGGGTACGCGGGGGACCACAGATACGCAGTATTTT,CASSLGTRGTTDTQYF
-,TRBD2,TRBJ2-7,TRBV11-2,TGTGGGGGCGGGGGCTACGAGCAGTACTTC,CGGGGYEQYF
-,-,TRBJ2-6,TRBV9,TGTGCCAGCAGCGTAACCCTTATTAGCTCTGGGGCCAACGTCCTGACTTTC,CASSVTLISSGANVLTF
few,TRBD1,TRBJ2-1,TRBV20-1,TGCAGTGCCCCTCCGGGACAGAGAAATGAGCAGTTCTTC,CSAPPGQRNEQFF
-,-,TRBJ2-3,TRBV4-1,TGCGCCAGCAGCCAAGAGGGGCCAGGGGACACAGATACGCAGTATTTT,CASSQEGPGDTDTQYF
-,TRBD2,TRBJ2-5,TRBV9,TGTGCCAGCAGCGTTAGCGGGGGGGCTTGGAATGAGCAGTACTTC,CASSVSGGAWNEQYF
few,TRBD2,TRBJ2-4,TRBV13,TGTGCCAGCAGCTTAGGACTAGCGGGGGGTCTAGCCAAAAACATTCAGTACTTC,CASSLGLAGGLAKNIQYF
-,-,TRBJ2-1,TRBV5-1,TGCGCCAGCAGCCCAAACAGGGCCTCCTACAATGAGCAGTTCTTC,CASSPNRASYNEQFF
-,-,TRBJ2-7,TRBV28,TGTGCCAGCAGTTTGTTTACCGGGACCCACGAGCAGTACTTC,CASSLFTGTHEQYF
-,TRBD1,TRBJ2-5,TRBV5-1,TGCGCCAGCAGCTTGGGGACAGGGGGTCGGGGTGAGCTGTACTTC,CASSLGTGGRGELYF
-,-,TRBJ2-5,TRBV7-2,TGTGCCAGCAGCTTAGGGGCAGAGAGACAAGAGACCCAGTACTTC,CASSLGAERQETQYF
-,-,TRBJ1-1,TRBV4-1,TGCGCCAGCAGCCCTCGCGGAGGATTGAACACTGAAGCTTTCTTT,CASSPRGGLNTEAFF
few,TRBD1,TRBJ2-7,TRBV5-1,TGCGCCAGCAGCGGGACAGGGGTTGGATACGAGCAGTACTTC,CASSGTGVGYEQYF
-,-,TRBJ2-5,TRBV5-1,TGCGCCAGCAGCTTGAGAAGTCGTCGAGGGTCCCACAGGGAAGAGACCCAGTACTTC,CASSLRSRRGSHREETQYF
-,-,TRBJ2-7,TRBV29-1,TGCAGCGTTGAGGACGGAGCCGAGCAGTACTTC,CSVEDGAEQYF
-,TRBD1,TRBJ1-4,TRBV14,TGTGCCAGCAGCCAAGTCCGGGACAGGGGTGAAAAACTGTTTTTT,CASSQVRDRGEKLFF
-,-,TRBJ2-1,TRBV7-2,TGTGCCAGCAGCACGACACGGGCATCCTACAATGAGCAGTTCTTC,CASSTTRASYNEQFF
-,-,TRBJ1-6,TRBV7-9,TGTGCCAGCAGCTTGGGGAGTAGTTCACCCCTCCACTTT,CASSLGSSSPLHF
-,-,TRBJ1-4,TRBV6-1,TGTGCCAGCAGTCTCTATTGGGAAAAACTGTTTTTT,CASSLYWEKLFF
-,-,TRBJ1-1,TRBV10-1,TGCGCCAGCAGTCCACAGGCCACCAGTGAAGCTTTCTTT,CASSPQATSEAFF
-,-,TRBJ2-1,TRBV5-1,TGCGCCAGCAGCTTGGAGGGGACGTACTCCTACAATGAGCAGTTCTTC,CASSLEGTYSYNEQFF
-,-,TRBJ2-3,TRBV25-1,TGTGCCAGCAGTGTAGGGGGGCGAAAGGATACGCAGTATTTT,CASSVGGRKDTQYF
few,-,TRBJ1-6,TRBV12-3/TRBV12-4,TGTGCCAGCAGTTTGAATCAGGGAGAAAATTCACCCCTCCACTTT,CASSLNQGENSPLHF
few,-,TRBJ2-5,TRBV10-3,TGTGCCATCAGTGAGTCGGGGGGGACAGGCCAAGAGACCCAGTACTTC,CAISESGGTGQETQYF